The next 7 T cell receptor beta chains were all read from a single sample in a study of T-cell memory formation after mild COVID-19 (dated by TCRdb to the early 2020s). The library was prepared using 5' RACE. Instrument used: Illumina NovaSeq 6000. TCRdb trimmed public reads at Q25 via fastp, called clones via MiXCR and kept in-frame beta chains. Identical CDR3 proteins give one entry, which carries the most common genes and DNA. Present in this sample are about 81,000 distinct CDR3 sequences, roughly 25% of which were seen just once. The ten top clones hold under 55% of the sample. Sequencing used PBMCs or a T cell subset sorted from them (not recorded which). The receptors were gathered from a man between 18 and 35 years old who had mild COVID-19 (a few samples of this study predate the infection). The sample titles of this study are shuffled in the database, so cell type and time point are left out; the donor was told from shared clones.

This rearrangement joins TRBV27 to TRBJ1-2; unclear D gene. Germline V gene sequence: CDR1 MNHEY, CDR2 SMNVEV (reference sequence). Trimming removed 0 bases from V and 3 bases from J, with 11 bases in between. The length of the CDR3 is 15 residues. This CDR3 is CASSLSISPYYGYTF. The DNA of the CDR3 is TGTGCCAGCAGTTTATCGATCAGTCCTTACTATGGCTACACCTTC.

The chain joins TRBV7-9 to TRBJ2-1, with TRBD2 matching 8 bases. V lost 7 bases, J lost 6 bases, and 5 bases stayed unmatched. Per the germline V gene, CDR1 is SEHNR and CDR2 is FQNEAQ (reference sequence). The CDR3 covers 13 residues. CDR3 sequence: CASTLAGGNEQFF. The CDR3 bases are TGTGCCAGCACCCTCGCGGGGGGCAATGAGCAGTTCTTC.

The J gene is TRBJ2-3, the V gene TRBV4-1; unclear D gene. CDR1 and CDR2 (germline): MGHRA, YSYEKL. The CDR3 consists of 14 residues. V shed 4 bases and J shed 2 bases, with 10 bases lying between them. The CDR3 nucleotides read TGCGCCAGCAGCCCGACCAAATACACAGATACGCAGTATTTT. Translation: CASSPTKYTDTQYF.

This chain connects TRBV27 to TRBJ1-1; D ambiguous. The germline V gene has CDR1 MNHEY and CDR2 SMNVEV (reference sequence). CDR3 length: 14 amino acids. The V and J ends lost 0 bases and 5 bases respectively, with 10 bases between them. The CDR3 coding sequence is TGTGCCAGCAGTTTATCGATCCTGGGGACTGAAGCTTTCTTT. It is translated as CASSLSILGTEAFF.

The rearrangement links TRBV7-2 to TRBJ2-5, with D perhaps TRBD2 (5 bases). This CDR3 comprises 15 residues. Germline V gene data show CDR1 as SGHTA and CDR2 as FQGNSA. Trimming pared 0 bases from V and 2 bases from J, leaving 10 bases between. In DNA form, the CDR3 reads TGTGCCAGCAGCTTAGCGCTCCGAGGGCAAGAGACCCAGTACTTC. Encoded protein: CASSLALRGQETQYF.

The rearrangement joins TRBV20-1 to TRBJ2-3; no firm D call. The germline CDR1 and CDR2 sequences are DFQATT and SNEGSKA (reference sequence). V lost 0 bases, J lost 4 bases, and 8 bases lay in between. This CDR3 comprises 13 residues. This CDR3 reads CSARESIADTQYF. CDR3 DNA sequence: TGCAGTGCTAGAGAGTCGATTGCAGATACGCAGTATTTT.

This clonotype was observed a handful of times. The CDR3 bases are TGTGCCAGCAGTGAAAGGGATTTCACTGAAGCTTTCTTT. As protein: CASSERDFTEAFF. V is TRBV2 and J is TRBJ1-1, with D uncertain. Germline lookup yields CDR1 SNHLY and CDR2 FYNNEI. Trimming stripped 2 bases from V and 4 bases from J, with 8 bases between. The CDR3 is 13 residues long.